This T cell receptor (beta chain) derives from a study of shared clonotypes between healthy human individuals. The wider study: A donor's plate count was three for CD4 naive and three for CD4 memory; CD8 naive had two and CD8 memory one.

Overall study findings and caveats: Specimens sampled were limited to blood, with tissue repertoires likely differing. Clonotypes which were not shared had lower generation probabilities than clonotypes that all four donors shared.

Using immunoSEQ multiplex PCR, the repertoire was profiled, and TCRdb retains in-frame clones only, with some absent. The table has roughly 1,100,000 clones, about 75% seen once. As to this clone: Its antigen remains unknown. Other nucleotide sequences in the sample specify the same CDR3.

CDR3 length equals 11 residues. Germline values: CDR1 SQVTM, CDR2 ANQGSEA. V was pared by 6 bases and J by 3 bases, with 2 bases of the junction left unmatched. This rearrangement joins TRBV29-1 to TRBJ2-7; 7 nucleotides line up with TRBD1. The receptor was derived from a man aged 18 to 30 in good health. What was sequenced was memory CD4+ T cells sorted from blood. Subset: CD45RA-negative fraction. CDR3: CSVSGGYEQYF. DNA for the CDR3: TGCAGCGTCTCAGGGGGCTACGAGCAGTACTTC.